The T cell receptor (beta chain) described here comes from a study of human T cells and chemical hapten exposure. The overall study: Weekly diphenylcyclopropenone doses were given to patients' scalps across the approximately 22-week study.

This clonotype was observed a few times. What it binds is unknown. Broader study findings: A positive correlation with patch test score was found for PT1 expanded TCR counts.

The time point: patch test 2, 6 weeks after DPC sensitization. The treatment: therapeutic diphenylcyclopropenone sensitization with weekly scalp DPC. V was pared by 2 bases and J by 2 bases, with 12 bases between. The CDR3 totals 15 residues. Germline values: CDR1 SGHRS, CDR2 YFSETQ. TCRdb recomputed calls from the RACE reads with MiXCR, one row per CDR3 protein. The table has about 78,000 distinct CDR3 sequences, 8.5% to 9% seen once. The sequenced sample was whole blood, obtained in connection with sensitization to the hapten diphenylcyclopropenone (DPC). The clonotype comes from a woman aged 45-65 years with alopecia areata. Some clones in this sample may be carry-over from other donors' samples. The chain combines TRBV5-1 with TRBJ2-3, with no clear D. CDR3 coding DNA: TGCGCCAGCAGCTTTGGTCGGGCCGTCACAGATACGCAGTATTTT. Translated: CASSFGRAVTDTQYF.